This passage covers 22 T cell receptor beta chains from one sample sequenced in a study of T cells in Graves' hyperthyroidism and ophthalmopathy. Regions amplified from RNA transcripts were the TCR beta CDR3 regions. HTBI primers were the set used in a first-round RT-PCR of the TCR CDR3. From the multiplex PCR reads, TCRdb called clonotypes with MiXCR, one entry per CDR3 protein. Seen here are around 520,000 distinct CDR3 sequences, 13% to 15% observed once, and the top ten hold approximately 15%. Sequenced input: blood. These receptors originate from a woman in her forties with Graves' hyperthyroidism.

This clonotype was seen ten or more times. The chain employs TRBV20-1 and TRBJ2-5; D unclear. The germline V and J ends were trimmed by 3 bases and 5 bases, with 19 bases remaining between them. Germline V gives CDR1 DFQATT, CDR2 SNEGSKA (reference sequence). The CDR3 is 15 amino acids. This CDR3 is CSASAPGREGETQYF. CDR3 bases: TGCAGTGCTAGTGCCCCCGGCCGTGAAGGGGAGACCCAGTACTTC.

The gene calls are TRBV4-2 and TRBJ2-7, with D hard to call. The V and J ends lost 2 bases and 2 bases respectively, with 10 bases between them. This CDR3 has 14 amino acids. Germline lookup yields CDR1 LGHNA and CDR2 YNFKEQ. In DNA, the CDR3 is TGTGCCAGCAGCCAATCATTCTCAGCCTACGAGCAGTACTTC. It translates to CASSQSFSAYEQYF.

This clonotype was recorded many times. The gene calls are TRBV20-1 and TRBJ1-5; 8 nucleotides line up with TRBD1. V lost 1 base, J lost 4 bases, and 6 bases stayed unmatched. The CDR3 consists of 15 residues. Germline lookup yields CDR1 DFQATT and CDR2 SNEGSKA (reference sequence). The CDR3 DNA follows: TGCAGTGCTAGAGCAGGGGGCGCAGGAAATCAGCCCCAGCATTTT. Residues: CSARAGGAGNQPQHF.

In its sample, this clonotype was seen many times. The chain uses TRBV19 and TRBJ1-1; D possibly corresponds to TRBD1 (6 bases). Trimming took 1 base from V and 1 from J, leaving 10 bases between them. Germline V gene sequence: CDR1 LNHDA, CDR2 SQIVND (reference sequence). The CDR3 has 15 residues. In nucleotides, the CDR3 is TGTGCCAGTAGTATAGCCCGGGACAAGAACACTGAAGCTTTCTTT. Its protein is CASSIARDKNTEAFF.

This clonotype was found many times. The chain uses TRBV3-1 and TRBJ1-2; D perhaps matches TRBD1 (6 bases). This CDR3 region has 14 residues. V was clipped by 4 bases and J by 4 bases, with 13 bases between them. CDR1 LGHDT and CDR2 YNNKEL come from the germline V gene (reference sequence). This CDR3 reads CASSPAGASYGYTF. CDR3 coding DNA: TGTGCCAGCAGCCCAGCGGGGGCAAGCTATGGCTACACCTTC. The full variable domain, in which reference TRBV3-1 and TRBJ1-2 provide the parts outside the CDR3, is DTAVSQTPKYLVTQMGNDKSIKCEQNLGHDTMYWYKQDSKKFLKIMFSYNNKELIINETVPNRFSPKSPDKAHLNLHINSLELGDSAVYFCASSPAGASYGYTFGSGTRLTVV.

The chain couples TRBV12-5 to TRBJ2-2, with D tentatively TRBD2 (6 bases). V lost 3 bases to trimming and J lost 1 base, with 12 bases between them. Germline CDR1 is LGHNT and CDR2 is FRNRAP. This CDR3 has 16 amino acids. The CDR3 region has the DNA TGTGCTAGTGGTTTTGCGTTAGCGGAGAACACCGGGGAGCTGTTTTTT. This translates into CASGFALAENTGELFF. Complete variable domain (other parts from reference TRBV12-5 and TRBJ2-2): DARVTQTPRHKVTEMGQEVTMRCQPILGHNTVFWYRQTMMQGLELLAYFRNRAPLDDSGMPKDRFSAEMPDATLATLKIQPSEPRDSAVYFCASGFALAENTGELFFGEGSRLTVL.

At least ten counts were recorded for this clonotype. This rearrangement joins TRBV28 to TRBJ1-5; D is possibly TRBD1 (6 bases). The CDR3 length is 17 residues. V was clipped by 6 bases and J by 4 bases, with 22 bases between them. Germline loops: CDR1 MDHEN, CDR2 SYDVKM. The CDR3 sequence is CASRYRTGSTINQPQHF. CDR3 coding DNA: TGTGCCAGCAGATACCGAACAGGGAGCACTATTAATCAGCCCCAGCATTTT.

This clonotype was counted at least ten times. This chain connects TRBV25-1 to TRBJ2-3; 7 positions agree with TRBD1. Trimming took 8 bases from V and 2 from J; bases not matched to a gene: 10. The CDR3 has 15 residues. The V gene's germline CDR1 is MGHDK and CDR2 SYGVNS. The CDR3 loop is CASRSTGTYTDTQYF. The CDR3 bases are TGTGCCAGCCGTTCGACAGGGACCTACACAGATACGCAGTATTTT.

This clonotype was counted ten times or more. The CDR3 sequence is CASSMTGGNNQPQHF. CDR3 DNA sequence: TGCGCCAGCAGTATGACAGGGGGGAACAATCAGCCCCAGCATTTT. The chain carries TRBV5-1 and TRBJ1-5; the match to TRBD1 covers 9 bases. V dropped 5 bases and J dropped 3; count of bases not matched to a gene: 6. Germline CDR1 reads SGHRS; CDR2 reads YFSETQ. This CDR3 is built from 15 residues.

This clonotype was counted many times. V usage is TRBV20-1 and J usage is TRBJ1-2; TRBD1 matches 7 bases. The CDR3 sequence is 14 residues long. Germline assignment: CDR1 DFQATT and CDR2 SNEGSKA (reference sequence). J lost 2 bases, V lost 6 bases, and 9 bases had no gene match. CDR3 nucleotides: TGCAGTGCGACGACTAAGGGACAGAACTATGGCTACACCTTC. It specifies CSATTKGQNYGYTF.

V gene TRBV27 combines with J gene TRBJ2-7; D unclear. In germline, CDR1 is MNHEY, CDR2 SMNVEV (reference sequence). The V end lost 3 bases, the J end lost 7 bases, and 4 bases lay between the germline ends. This CDR3 spans 10 amino acids. The CDR3, as DNA: TGTGCCAGCAGTTTGGGGGAGCAGTACTTC. This codes for CASSLGEQYF.

This clonotype was detected only a few times. The chain joins TRBV6-1 to TRBJ1-1; the D is unclear. The CDR3 runs 17 residues. The germline V gene has CDR1 MNHNS and CDR2 SASEGT. Trimming took 6 bases from V and 2 from J, leaving 22 bases between them. The CDR3 nucleotides are TGTGCCAGCAGAAACAGAAACTTCGGGGATGGAAACACTGAAGCTTTCTTT. Protein sequence: CASRNRNFGDGNTEAFF.

The V call is TRBV7-9, the J call TRBJ2-2; TRBD1 might be the D (7 bases). Germline assignment: CDR1 SEHNR and CDR2 FQNEAQ (reference sequence). This CDR3 contains 15 residues. V was trimmed by 0 bases and J by 6 bases, leaving 11 bases between them. CDR3 nucleotides: TGTGCCAGCAGCTTAGCCGACAGGGAGGCCGGGGAGCTGTTTTTT. Encoded protein: CASSLADREAGELFF.

This clonotype appeared many times. The J gene is TRBJ1-2, the V gene TRBV28; tentative D call: TRBD1 (6 bases). The CDR3 is 13 residues long. V dropped 6 bases and J dropped 2 bases, with 10 bases sitting between them. Germline V lookup: CDR1 MDHEN, CDR2 SYDVKM. The CDR3 sequence: CASSGGQNYGYTF. The CDR3 bases are TGTGCCAGCAGCGGTGGACAGAACTATGGCTACACCTTC.

This clonotype occurred a few times. The genes are TRBV30 and TRBJ2-1; tentatively, D is TRBD1 or TRBD2 (5 bases each). The V end was cut by 0 bases, the J end by 7 bases, with 19 bases between. The CDR3 is 16 amino acids. Germline assignment: CDR1 GTSNPN and CDR2 SVGIG (reference sequence). CDR3 region: CAWSVGTPRMLNEQFF. Here the CDR3 DNA reads TGTGCCTGGAGTGTAGGGACCCCTCGTATGTTAAATGAGCAGTTCTTC.

The chain links TRBV28 to TRBJ2-7; D unresolved. Looked up from germline, CDR1 is MDHEN and CDR2 is SYDVKM. Trimming removed 2 bases at V and 6 bases at J, with 8 bases between. The CDR3 totals 12 residues. CDR3 sequence: CASSLPQIEQYF. The DNA of the CDR3 is TGTGCCAGCAGTTTACCACAGATCGAGCAGTACTTC.

This clonotype was observed at least ten times. This chain links TRBV28 with TRBJ2-7, with no clear D. Germline values: CDR1 MDHEN, CDR2 SYDVKM. There are 12 residues in the CDR3. V lost 7 bases and J lost 4, with 11 bases in between. CDR3 bases: TGTGCCAGCAACCGCGGAGTTTACGAGCAGTACTTC. Translating gives CASNRGVYEQYF.

The table lists this clonotype with many counts. The genes are TRBV7-2 and TRBJ1-5; 7 bases are a match to TRBD1. V lost 5 bases to trimming and J lost 2 bases; unmatched junction nucleotides: 6. The CDR3 covers 15 residues. Germline values: CDR1 SGHTA, CDR2 FQGNSA. CDR3 bases: TGTGCCAGCAGCAGAGACAGGGATCGCAATCAGCCCCAGCATTTT. Translation: CASSRDRDRNQPQHF.

This clonotype has a handful of counts. The chain recombines TRBV20-1 with TRBJ2-1; D ambiguous. Deletions cut 4 bases from V and 2 bases from J, with 9 bases between. Germline V lookup: CDR1 DFQATT, CDR2 SNEGSKA (reference sequence). This CDR3 comprises 13 residues. The CDR3 bases are TGCAGTGCTACCAGAGCCCCCTACAATGAGCAGTTCTTC. It specifies CSATRAPYNEQFF.

Ten or more counts support this clonotype. The chain joins TRBV24-1 to TRBJ2-5, with 9 bases matching TRBD2. The CDR3 totals 15 residues. Germline V gene data show CDR1 as KGHDR and CDR2 as SFDVKD. After removal of 5 bases from V and 1 base from J, the junction contained 4 bases not matched to a gene. CDR3 bases: TGTGCCACCAGTGTTGCGGGAGGGCCCCAAGAGACCCAGTACTTC. It is translated as CATSVAGGPQETQYF.

The sample holds many counts of this clonotype. The chain has TRBV2 and TRBJ1-1; maybe TRBD1 (6 bases). In germline, CDR1 is SNHLY, CDR2 FYNNEI. The CDR3 loop spans 15 amino acids. Trimming pared 3 bases from V and 9 bases from J, leaving 20 bases between. The DNA of the CDR3 is TGTGCCAGCAGTGATGGGGGCAGGGGAGGGCTTAAAGCTTTCTTT. Amino acids: CASSDGGRGGLKAFF. Looking up the rest from reference TRBV2 and TRBJ1-1 gives the full variable domain: EPEVTQTPSHQVTQMGQEVILRCVPISNHLYFYWYRQILGQKVEFLVSFYNNEISEKSEIFDDQFSVERPDGSNFTLKIRSTKLEDSAMYFCASSDGGRGGLKAFFGQGTRLTVV.

This clonotype was observed many times. V gene TRBV2 combines with J gene TRBJ2-5, with D maybe TRBD2 (7 bases). V shed 8 bases and J shed 5 bases, with 15 bases lying between them. CDR1 is SNHLY and CDR2 is FYNNEI in the germline V gene. The CDR3 contains 13 residues. CDR3 protein: CASPAGAGETQYF. Here the CDR3 DNA reads TGTGCCAGCCCGGCGGGGGCTGGGGAGACCCAGTACTTC. Full variable domain (remainder filled in from reference TRBV2 and TRBJ2-5): EPEVTQTPSHQVTQMGQEVILRCVPISNHLYFYWYRQILGQKVEFLVSFYNNEISEKSEIFDDQFSVERPDGSNFTLKIRSTKLEDSAMYFCASPAGAGETQYFGPGTRLLVL.